Sequencing of this TCR beta chain was carried out in a study of CD8 T cells in Susac syndrome. The RNA, about 0.5 to 1 ug, was put through reverse transcription using random hexamers. A multiplex approach, immunoSEQ multiplex PCR, amplified TCR beta CDR3 across 54 Vbeta and 13 Jbeta. Each CDR3 protein gets one entry after TCRdb re-called the immunoSEQ multiplex PCR reads with MiXCR. The sample has hundreds of thousands of distinct CDR3 sequences, less than 95% seen once. The CDR3 runs to 15 residues. Germline values: CDR1 SEHNR, CDR2 FQNEAQ (reference sequence). With 6 bases clipped from V and 3 bases from J, the junction kept 8 bases outside the gene matches.

Sequencing used CD4+ T cells from PBMCs. The receptor comes from a human donor with Susac syndrome. The chain recombines TRBV7-9 with TRBJ1-2, with 9 bases matching TRBD1. CDR3 sequence (DNA): TGTGCCAGCAGTTCCGGGACAGGGCTTGACTATGGCTACACCTTC. It yields the protein CASSSGTGLDYGYTF.